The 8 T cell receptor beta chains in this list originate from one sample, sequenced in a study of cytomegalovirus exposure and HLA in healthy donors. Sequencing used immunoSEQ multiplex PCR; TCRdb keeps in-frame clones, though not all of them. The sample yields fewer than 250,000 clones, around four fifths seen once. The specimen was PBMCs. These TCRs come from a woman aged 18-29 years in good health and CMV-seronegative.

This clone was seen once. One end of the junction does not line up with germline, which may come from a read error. CDR3 protein: CASSSSPLTVRF. DNA of the CDR3: TGCGCCAGCAGCTCATCTCCTTTAACAGTGCGCTTT. The V call is TRBV5-1, the J call TRBJ1-1; no definite D call. The CDR3 has 12 residues. Per germline, CDR1 SGHRS and CDR2 YFSETQ.

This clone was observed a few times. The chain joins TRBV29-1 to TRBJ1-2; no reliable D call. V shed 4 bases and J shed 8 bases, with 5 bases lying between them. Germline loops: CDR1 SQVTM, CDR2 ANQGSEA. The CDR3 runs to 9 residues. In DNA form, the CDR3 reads TGCAGCGTTGCAGTGGGCTACACCTTC. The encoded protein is CSVAVGYTF. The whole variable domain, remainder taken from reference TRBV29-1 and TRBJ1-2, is SAVISQKPSRDICQRGTSLTIQCQVDSQVTMMFWYRQQPGQSLTLIATANQGSEATYESGFVIDKFPISRPNLTFSTLTVSNMSPEDSSIYLCSVAVGYTFGSGTRLTVV.

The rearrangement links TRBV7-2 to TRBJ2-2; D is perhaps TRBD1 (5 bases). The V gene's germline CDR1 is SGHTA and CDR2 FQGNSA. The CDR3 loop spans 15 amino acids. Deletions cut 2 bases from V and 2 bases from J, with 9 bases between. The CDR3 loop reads CASSLLTGNTGELFF. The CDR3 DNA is TGTGCCAGCAGCTTACTTACAGGAAACACCGGGGAGCTGTTTTTT.

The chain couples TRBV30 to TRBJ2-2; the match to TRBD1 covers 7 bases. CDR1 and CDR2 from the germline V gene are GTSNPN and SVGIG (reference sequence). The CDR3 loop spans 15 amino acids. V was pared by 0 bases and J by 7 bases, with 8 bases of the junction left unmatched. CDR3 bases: TGTGCCTGGAGTGTACGCGGCAGGGGGTTCGGGGAGCTGTTTTTT. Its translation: CAWSVRGRGFGELFF.

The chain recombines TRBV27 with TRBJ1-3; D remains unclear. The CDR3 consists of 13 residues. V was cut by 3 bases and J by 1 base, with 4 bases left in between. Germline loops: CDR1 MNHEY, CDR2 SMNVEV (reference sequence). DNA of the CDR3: TGTGCCAGCAGTTTTCAGTCTGGAAACACCATATATTTT. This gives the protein CASSFQSGNTIYF.

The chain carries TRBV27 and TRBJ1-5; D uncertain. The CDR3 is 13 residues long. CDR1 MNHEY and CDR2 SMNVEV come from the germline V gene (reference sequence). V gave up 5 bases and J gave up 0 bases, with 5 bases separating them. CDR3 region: CASSKHSNQPQHF. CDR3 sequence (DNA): TGTGCCAGCAGTAAGCATAGCAATCAGCCCCAGCATTTT.

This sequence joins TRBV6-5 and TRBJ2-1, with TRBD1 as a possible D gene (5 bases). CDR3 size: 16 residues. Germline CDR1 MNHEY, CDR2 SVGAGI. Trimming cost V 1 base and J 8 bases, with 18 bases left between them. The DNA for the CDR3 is TGTGCCAGCAGTTACTGGCATTCGGACAAGTTCTATGAGCAGTTCTTC. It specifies CASSYWHSDKFYEQFF.

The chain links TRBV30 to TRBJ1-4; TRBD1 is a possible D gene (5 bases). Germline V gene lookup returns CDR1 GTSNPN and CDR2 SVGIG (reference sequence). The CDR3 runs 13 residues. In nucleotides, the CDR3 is TGTGCTTGGCGGGGGATATATAATGAAAAACTGTTTTTT. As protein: CAWRGIYNEKLFF.